A selection of T cell receptor beta chains follows, all from one sample in a study of blood T cell repertoires in COVID-19. Using immunoSEQ multiplex PCR, the repertoire was profiled, and TCRdb retains in-frame clones only, with some absent. This table holds around 97,000 clones, 85% to 90% found once. Material: peripheral blood. Receptors were obtained from a human donor in a cohort sampled during active COVID-19. Each CDR3 is given with its conserved first and last residue. Fields, in order: D gene, J gene, V gene, clone size, CDR3 DNA, CDR3 protein. The D gene is left open where the match is weak. The listing skips clone size in some rows; elsewhere it reads once, few, many or a size class.

D: NA
J: TRBJ2-2
V: TRBV5-1
size: NA
DNA: TGCGCCAGCAGCTTGGCTAGAGGCACCGGGGAGCTGTTTTTT
CDR3: CASSLARGTGELFF

D: TRBD2
J: TRBJ2-1
V: TRBV5-6
size: NA
DNA: TGTGCCAGCAGCCCCGGAGGCGGGGGGGCCCATGAGCAGTTCTTC
CDR3: CASSPGGGGAHEQFF

D: TRBD2
J: TRBJ2-5
V: TRBV6-5
size: once
DNA: TGTGCCAGCAAACGGAGCGGGAAGGGGGAGACCCAGTACTTC
CDR3: CASKRSGKGETQYF

D: TRBD1
J: TRBJ2-7
V: TRBV6-7
size: NA
DNA: TGTGCCAGCAGTTACTCCGAAGAACCTCGACAGGGGCGCTCCTACGAGCAGTACTTC
CDR3: CASSYSEEPRQGRSYEQYF

D: TRBD2
J: TRBJ2-3
V: TRBV6-5
size: NA
DNA: TGTGCCAGCACCGGGACTAGCGGCACAGATACGCAGTATTTT
CDR3: CASTGTSGTDTQYF

D: NA
J: TRBJ1-5
V: TRBV30
size: NA
DNA: TGTGCCTGGAGTGTAGCCAGGGCCAATAGCAATCAGCCCCAGCATTTT
CDR3: CAWSVARANSNQPQHF

D: NA
J: TRBJ2-5
V: TRBV11-3
size: NA
DNA: TGTGCCAGCAGCCTCGCGGGAGAGACCCAGTACTTC
CDR3: CASSLAGETQYF

D: TRBD2
J: TRBJ2-3
V: TRBV7-2
size: NA
DNA: TGTGCCAGCAGCCTATACAGCGGGAGGAGGACAGATACGCAGTATTTT
CDR3: CASSLYSGRRTDTQYF

D: NA
J: TRBJ1-4
V: TRBV5-1
size: NA
DNA: TGCGCCAGCAGCTTGGAGGCGGTGAGGAGTGAAAAACTGTTTTTT
CDR3: CASSLEAVRSEKLFF

D: NA
J: TRBJ1-5
V: TRBV19
size: NA
DNA: TGTGCCAGTTCTGCCGGGAGGAGGAATCAGCCCCAGCATTTT
CDR3: CASSAGRRNQPQHF

D: NA
J: TRBJ1-3
V: TRBV3-1/TRBV3-2
size: NA
DNA: TGTGCCAGCAGCCAAGGTCGCAGTGCAGTCTCTGGAAACACCATATATTTT
CDR3: CASSQGRSAVSGNTIYF

D: NA
J: TRBJ1-6
V: TRBV9
size: NA
DNA: TGTGCCAGCAGCGTAGCGGCAGGTCGTTCACCCCTCCACTTT
CDR3: CASSVAAGRSPLHF

D: TRBD2
J: TRBJ2-1
V: TRBV7-9
size: NA
DNA: TGTGCCAGCAGCTGGGAGACTAGCGGGATAAATGAGCAGTTCTTC
CDR3: CASSWETSGINEQFF

D: NA
J: TRBJ2-2
V: TRBV4-3
size: NA
DNA: TGCGCCAGCAGCCAAGATTGGGCAGGGGCCGGGGAGCTGTTTTTT
CDR3: CASSQDWAGAGELFF

D: NA
J: TRBJ2-7
V: TRBV9
size: NA
DNA: TGTGCCAGCAGCAATATCGCGGGTAGCTACGAGCAGTACTTC
CDR3: CASSNIAGSYEQYF

D: NA
J: TRBJ2-2
V: TRBV5-1
size: NA
DNA: TGCGCCAGCAGTTCCTCTAATCACGCGAACACCGGGGAGCTGTTTTTT
CDR3: CASSSSNHANTGELFF

D: NA
J: TRBJ1-2
V: TRBV6-6
size: once
DNA: TGTGCCAGCAGTTACTCCATGACAAACTATGGCTACACCTTC
CDR3: CASSYSMTNYGYTF

D: TRBD2
J: TRBJ2-1
V: TRBV19
size: NA
DNA: TGTGCCAGTGGGGAGCGGGGAGACTATAATGAGCAGTTCTTC
CDR3: CASGERGDYNEQFF

D: TRBD1
J: TRBJ2-7
V: TRBV13
size: NA
DNA: TGTGCCAGCAGCTTAGGGTCAGGGGGATCCTACGAGCAGTACTTC
CDR3: CASSLGSGGSYEQYF

D: NA
J: TRBJ2-1
V: TRBV24-1
size: NA
DNA: TGTGCCACCAGTGATTTTTCCTCTACCAATGAGCAGTTCTTC
CDR3: CATSDFSSTNEQFF

D: TRBD2
J: TRBJ2-7
V: TRBV29-1
size: once
DNA: TGCAGCGTTTCCGAGCGGGGACCCCAGGGAGAGCAGTACTTC
CDR3: CSVSERGPQGEQYF

D: TRBD2
J: TRBJ2-3
V: TRBV6-5
size: once
DNA: TGTGCCAGCAGTTGGACTAGCGGAAGGAAAGATACGCAGTATTTT
CDR3: CASSWTSGRKDTQYF

D: NA
J: TRBJ1-3
V: TRBV3-1/TRBV3-2
size: NA
DNA: TGTGCCAGCAGCCCCGAGGGGAGGCGAAACACCATATATTTT
CDR3: CASSPEGRRNTIYF

D: TRBD1
J: TRBJ1-3
V: TRBV4-1
size: NA
DNA: TGCGCCAGCACCGACTACAGGGGCGATGGAAACACCATATATTTT
CDR3: CASTDYRGDGNTIYF

D: TRBD1
J: TRBJ1-3
V: TRBV7-7
size: NA
DNA: TGTGCCAGCAGCCCGGAACCCCTTAGGGGGCTAGCTGGAAACACCATATATTTT
CDR3: CASSPEPLRGLAGNTIYF

D: TRBD1
J: TRBJ1-4
V: TRBV4-2
size: NA
DNA: TGTGCCAGCAGCCTTTCGACCGGGACAGTCGGGGAAAAACTGTTTTTT
CDR3: CASSLSTGTVGEKLFF

D: NA
J: TRBJ1-2
V: TRBV11-2
size: NA
DNA: TGTGCCAGCAGCACACCGGACAGAAACTATGGCTACACCTTC
CDR3: CASSTPDRNYGYTF

D: TRBD2
J: TRBJ2-3
V: TRBV3-1/TRBV3-2
size: NA
DNA: TGTGCCAGCAGCCCACCGACTAGCGGGGATGCGCAGTATTTT
CDR3: CASSPPTSGDAQYF

D: NA
J: TRBJ1-2
V: TRBV6-2/TRBV6-3
size: NA
DNA: TGTGCCAGCAGCTCCCCGAGGGAGCGGAGGGACTATGGCTACACCTTC
CDR3: CASSSPRERRDYGYTF

D: TRBD1
J: TRBJ1-2
V: TRBV11-2
size: NA
DNA: TGTGCCAGCAGCTTAGATAGAGGGGGCAAAAATGGCTACACCTTC
CDR3: CASSLDRGGKNGYTF